Below, 22 T cell receptor beta chains from the same sample are listed, as sequenced in a study of technical replicates of blood from a handful of donors. Assay used: immunoSEQ multiplex PCR; TCRdb lists only in-frame clones, some missing. Of tens of thousands of clones listed, around 94% are singletons. The specimen sequenced was T cells isolated from PBMCs. Every receptor here comes from a human donor in good health.

The sample holds a few counts of this clone. J is TRBJ2-5 and V is TRBV9, with a weak D call TRBD2 (5 bases). Trimming cost V 3 bases and J 4 bases, with 7 bases left between them. The CDR3 covers 12 residues. Germline V gene data show CDR1 as SGDLS and CDR2 as YYNGEE. As DNA, the CDR3 is TGTGCCAGCAGCGCCCGGGGAGAGACCCAGTACTTC. Its protein is CASSARGETQYF.

This clone was observed a few times. The CDR3, as DNA: TGCAGCGGTCTAACCGGGGATGAAAAACTGTTTTTT. Encoded protein: CSGLTGDEKLFF. The rearrangement links TRBV29-1 to TRBJ1-4; D uncertain. Trimming took off 7 bases at V and 6 bases at J, with 12 bases between the two ends. Germline CDR1 is SQVTM and CDR2 is ANQGSEA. The CDR3 totals 12 residues.

The gene calls are TRBV5-6 and TRBJ1-2; D unresolved. The CDR3 is 13 amino acids. Germline V CDR1 and CDR2: SGHDT, YYEEEE. Trimming cost V 0 bases and J 2 bases, with 5 bases left between them. The CDR3 sequence: CASSLDTNYGYTF. CDR3 in DNA: TGTGCCAGCAGCTTGGACACCAACTATGGCTACACCTTC.

The chain carries TRBV18 and TRBJ2-2; weak D call: TRBD2 (6 bases). Deletions cut 2 bases from V and 5 bases from J, with 15 bases between. Per the germline V gene, CDR1 is KGHSH and CDR2 is LQKENI. The CDR3 is 16 residues long. The CDR3 protein is CASSPSGGAETGELFF. The CDR3 bases are TGTGCCAGCTCACCATCAGGAGGGGCGGAAACCGGGGAGCTGTTTTTT.

The J gene is TRBJ2-7, the V gene TRBV2; 10 bases agree with TRBD2. V dropped 7 bases and J dropped 0; count of bases not matched to a gene: 6. Germline CDR1 and CDR2: SNHLY and FYNNEI. The CDR3 runs 15 residues. CDR3 amino acids: CASIPSSGSSYEQYF. CDR3 coding DNA: TGTGCCAGCATACCTTCTAGCGGGAGCTCCTACGAGCAGTACTTC.

The gene calls are TRBV19 and TRBJ2-7; D remains unclear. Germline values: CDR1 LNHDA, CDR2 SQIVND (reference sequence). V was shortened by 2 bases and J by 3 bases, with 8 bases between the two germline ends. This CDR3 contains 13 residues. DNA of the CDR3: TGTGCCAGTAGTATAACCCACTACTACGAGCAGTACTTC. Translation: CASSITHYYEQYF.

The genes are TRBV5-4 and TRBJ1-1, with TRBD1 matching 9 bases. CDR1 and CDR2 (germline): SGHNT, YYREEE (reference sequence). The CDR3 has 12 residues. V shed 4 bases, J shed 8 bases, and the junction held 3 bases outside the gene matches. The CDR3, as DNA: TGTGCCAGCAGCCACAGGGGGCGCGAAGCTTTCTTT. Its translation: CASSHRGREAFF.

The V call is TRBV4-1, the J call TRBJ1-2; D may be TRBD1 (6 bases). With 1 base removed from V and 5 bases from J, the gap between germline ends came to 17 bases. Germline V gene data show CDR1 as MGHRA and CDR2 as YSYEKL. This CDR3 is built from 16 residues. The CDR3 sequence is CASSQVFTGTKYGYTF. Written as DNA, the CDR3 is TGCGCCAGCAGCCAAGTATTTACAGGGACAAAGTATGGCTACACCTTC.

J is TRBJ2-1 and V is TRBV19; TRBD1 aligns across 8 bases. Trimming cost V 3 bases and J 3 bases; bases outside gene matches: 13. CDR1 and CDR2 from the germline V gene are LNHDA and SQIVND (reference sequence). The CDR3 runs to 18 residues. CDR3 protein: CASSMGGQVIYFYNEQFF. In nucleotides, the CDR3 is TGTGCCAGTAGTATGGGGGGACAGGTCATATACTTCTACAATGAGCAGTTCTTC.

The gene calls are TRBV6-1 and TRBJ1-4; 10 bases line up with TRBD1. J was trimmed by 8 bases and V by 2 bases; bases with no gene match: 8. CDR3 size: 16 residues. Germline V gene lookup returns CDR1 MNHNS and CDR2 SASEGT. The CDR3 region has the DNA TGTGCCAGCAGTGAAATAACAGGGACAGGGGAGGAAAAACTGTTTTTT. It is translated as CASSEITGTGEEKLFF.

Turning to this clone: Other DNA sequences of this sample code for an identical CDR3. The rearrangement links TRBV9 to TRBJ2-1; D ambiguous. CDR1 is SGDLS and CDR2 is YYNGEE in the germline V gene. V lost 1 base and J 0 bases, leaving 5 bases between the germline ends. This CDR3 contains 14 residues. Here the CDR3 DNA reads TGTGCCAGCAGCGTATCTAGCTCCTACAATGAGCAGTTCTTC. Amino acids: CASSVSSSYNEQFF.

V usage is TRBV5-4 and J usage is TRBJ2-7; the D is unclear. Germline CDR1 and CDR2: SGHNT and YYREEE (reference sequence). The CDR3 runs 12 residues. Trimming cost V 2 bases and J 2 bases, with 5 bases left between them. CDR3 amino acids: CASSLTTYEQYF. CDR3 bases: TGTGCCAGCAGCTTAACTACCTACGAGCAGTACTTC. The complete variable domain, with remaining parts taken from reference TRBV5-4 and TRBJ2-7, reads ETGVTQSPTHLIKTRGQQVTLRCSSQSGHNTVSWYQQALGQGPQFIFQYYREEENGRGNFPPRFSGLQFPNYSSELNVNALELDDSALYLCASSLTTYEQYFGPGTRLTVT.

V usage is TRBV29-1 and J usage is TRBJ2-1, with a possible D match to TRBD1 (6 bases). The CDR3 extends over 12 amino acids. V was clipped by 5 bases and J by 9 bases, with 14 bases between them. Germline values: CDR1 SQVTM, CDR2 ANQGSEA. For the CDR3, the DNA is TGCAGCGTTCTAAAGGGGGAGACTGAGCAGTTCTTC. Amino acids: CSVLKGETEQFF.

Notes on this clone: The same CDR3 is also encoded by other DNA sequences in this sample. This chain connects TRBV2 to TRBJ1-1, with TRBD1 identical over 8 bases. Germline values: CDR1 SNHLY, CDR2 FYNNEI. This CDR3 is 13 amino acids long. The trim removed 2 bases at V and 5 bases at J, leaving 1 base unmatched. The CDR3 nucleotides read TGTGCCAGCAGTGAACAGGGGGCTACTGAAGCTTTCTTT. This gives the protein CASSEQGATEAFF.

The rearrangement joins TRBV19 to TRBJ2-7, with 10 bases that match TRBD2. Unmatched junction bases numbered 12, after V lost 5 bases and J lost 2 bases. The CDR3 consists of 17 residues. From germline, CDR1 is LNHDA and CDR2 SQIVND (reference sequence). The CDR3 DNA reads as TGTGCCAGTAGTGTAAACCTTAGCGGGAGGATACCCTACGAGCAGTACTTC. Amino acids: CASSVNLSGRIPYEQYF.

This clone appeared a single time. The CDR3 region is CASSTLSLETQYF. The CDR3 coding sequence is TGTGCCAGTAGTACCCTCAGTTTGGAGACCCAGTACTTC. The chain is built from TRBV19 and TRBJ2-5; D unresolved. The V and J ends lost 4 bases and 5 bases respectively, with 11 bases between them. The CDR3 has 13 amino acids. CDR1 and CDR2 from the germline V gene are LNHDA and SQIVND (reference sequence).

The V call is TRBV10-2, the J call TRBJ1-1; D is possibly TRBD1 (5 bases). The CDR3 totals 13 residues. V was cut by 3 bases and J by 5 bases, with 10 bases left in between. Looked up from germline, CDR1 is WSHSY and CDR2 is SAAADI. The CDR3 loop reads CASSDREGTEAFF. For the CDR3, the DNA is TGCGCCAGCAGTGACAGGGAGGGAACTGAAGCTTTCTTT.

This clone was observed once. The rearrangement joins TRBV5-1 to TRBJ2-2; D may be TRBD1 (6 bases). CDR1 SGHRS and CDR2 YFSETQ come from the germline V gene. The V end was cut by 4 bases, the J end by 7 bases, with 14 bases between. The CDR3 covers 14 residues. In DNA, the CDR3 is TGCGCCAGCAGCCACCCACAGGGTGGCGGGGAGCTGTTTTTT. Protein sequence: CASSHPQGGGELFF.

V and J are TRBV6-4 and TRBJ1-2; TRBD1 aligns across 7 bases. V was pared by 4 bases and J by 4 bases, with 12 bases of the junction left unmatched. The CDR3 length is 16 residues. Germline lookup yields CDR1 MRHNA and CDR2 SNTAGT. The DNA of the CDR3 is TGTGCCAGCAGTGTCCCCCCCCGGGAGGGGGCCTATGGCTACACCTTC. Protein product: CASSVPPREGAYGYTF.

This clone was observed once. The chain has TRBV6-1 and TRBJ1-5; no firm D call. CDR1 is MNHNS, CDR2 SASEGT, per germline. The CDR3 sequence is 13 residues long. V shed 4 bases and J shed 4 bases, with 8 bases lying between them. CDR3 DNA: TGTGCCAGCAGTGGGGCGTGGAATCAGCCCCAGCATTTT. This translates into CASSGAWNQPQHF.

The rearrangement uses TRBV11-2 and TRBJ2-1; 7 bases are shared with TRBD2. Trimming at V came to 1 base and at J to 9 bases, leaving 12 bases not matched to a gene. The CDR3 is 16 amino acids. The germline V gene encodes CDR1 SGHAT and CDR2 FQNNGV. In DNA, the CDR3 is TGTGCCAGCAGCTTAGGAGCGGGGTCGACGCTGGGTGAGCAGTTCTTC. Its protein product is CASSLGAGSTLGEQFF. The full variable domain, with the rest looked up from reference TRBV11-2 and TRBJ2-1, is EAGVAQSPRYKIIEKRQSVAFWCNPISGHATLYWYQQILGQGPKLLIQFQNNGVVDDSQLPKDRFSAERLKGVDSTLKIQPAKLEDSAVYLCASSLGAGSTLGEQFFGPGTRLTVL.

The gene calls are TRBV27 and TRBJ1-4; TRBD1 might be the D (5 bases). CDR1 MNHEY and CDR2 SMNVEV come from the germline V gene (reference sequence). This CDR3 spans 15 amino acids. V lost 2 bases and J lost 7, with 14 bases in between. CDR3 region: CASSLMSGAPEKLFF. CDR3 in DNA: TGTGCCAGCAGTTTAATGAGTGGGGCACCTGAAAAACTGTTTTTT.